Listed below are T cell receptor beta chains from one sample, sequenced in a study of tumor-infiltrating lymphocytes in primary liver carcinoma. TCRdb ran MiXCR on the multiplex PCR reads and lists one entry per CDR3 protein. The data contain over 100,000 distinct CDR3 sequences, about two thirds of them singletons. Source material: tumor-adjacent normal liver tissue. These receptors all come from a woman aged 55-70 years with primary liver carcinoma and hepatitis B virus infection. The CDR3 runs from the conserved cysteine through the conserved F or W. A D gene is named only where the DNA matches it firmly. Clone size is not always given. Where it is, it says once, few, many or a class for expanded clones.

CDR3 protein | CDR3 DNA | clone size | D gene | J gene | V gene
CSARRSPQGQTQYF | TGCAGTGCTAGAAGGTCCCCCCAAGGCCAGACCCAGTACTTC | NA | NA | TRBJ2-5 | TRBV20-1
CASSWTSGRADTQYF | TGTGCCAGCAGTTGGACTAGCGGGAGGGCAGATACGCAGTATTTT | many | TRBD2 | TRBJ2-3 | TRBV6-2/TRBV6-3
CASGLERGTGVSYEQYF | TGTGCCAGCGGCCTAGAAAGGGGGACAGGAGTCTCCTACGAGCAGTACTTC | few | TRBD1 | TRBJ2-7 | TRBV11-2
CASSQYSGANVLTF | TGTGCCAGCAGCCAATACTCTGGGGCCAACGTCCTGACTTTC | few | NA | TRBJ2-6 | TRBV7-3
CASSQDLEGTGGVEQYF | TGCGCCAGCAGCCAAGATCTTGAGGGGACAGGGGGCGTGGAGCAGTACTTC | many | TRBD1 | TRBJ2-7 | TRBV4-1
CASIYQPGGKQYF | TGTGCCAGCATCTATCAGCCCGGGGGGAAGCAGTACTTC | NA | TRBD2 | TRBJ2-7 | TRBV11-2
CASSLTRGGLAFF | TGTGCCAGCAGTCTGACCAGGGGAGGTTTAGCTTTCTTT | few | NA | TRBJ1-1 | TRBV28
CANSLGLVWSEVDF | TGCGCCAACAGCTTAGGTCTCGTGTGGTCAGAAGTCGACTTC | NA | NA | TRBJ2-7 | TRBV11-2
CASSYRGQGIDYTF | TGTGCTAGCAGTTATAGAGGACAGGGAATCGACTACACCTTC | NA | TRBD1 | TRBJ1-2 | TRBV6-5
CSIDAPEPEQYF | TGCAGCATTGATGCGCCGGAGCCTGAGCAGTACTTC | NA | NA | TRBJ2-7 | TRBV29-1
CASSLVGSPSTDTQYF | TGCGCCAGCAGCTTGGTTGGCTCCCCTAGCACAGATACGCAGTATTTT | many | NA | TRBJ2-3 | TRBV5-1
CASSPGTGSNHEQCF | TGTGCCAGCAGCCCCGGGACAGGGAGCAACCACGAGCAGTGCTTC | NA | TRBD1 | TRBJ2-7 | TRBV11-3
CASTRANTEAFF | TGTGCCAGCACTCGGGCAAACACTGAAGCTTTCTTT | NA | NA | TRBJ1-1 | TRBV6-2/TRBV6-3
CSVEAQQNTEAFF | TGCAGCGTTGAGGCACAACAGAACACTGAAGCTTTCTTT | many | NA | TRBJ1-1 | TRBV29-1
CASNLGEGFNEQFF | TGTGCAAGCAACCTAGGGGAGGGGTTCAATGAGCAGTTCTTC | NA | TRBD2 | TRBJ2-1 | TRBV11-2
CASSSMRGGGTDTQYF | TGTGCCAGCAGCTCCATGAGGGGGGGGGGTACAGATACGCAGTATTTT | NA | NA | TRBJ2-3 | TRBV11-2
CASSLQGANTDTQYF | TGTGCCAGCAGCTTACAGGGGGCAAACACAGATACTCAGTATTTT | NA | TRBD1 | TRBJ2-3 | TRBV11-2
CASSYGVRTSGSEQYF | TGTGCCAGTAGCTACGGCGTGAGGACCTCGGGAAGTGAGCAGTACTTC | NA | NA | TRBJ2-5 | TRBV11-2
CASSPGLAGDRSRAPNTGELFF | TGTGCCAGCAGCCCGGGACTAGCGGGAGACCGTTCCCGTGCCCCGAACACTGGGGAGCTGTTTTTT | NA | TRBD2 | TRBJ2-2 | TRBV6-6
CASSQDQWIESGGYTF | TGCGCCAGTAGCCAAGATCAGTGGATAGAATCGGGTGGCTACACCTTC | NA | NA | TRBJ1-2 | TRBV4-1
CSSNQVQGMGQPQHF | TGCTCCAGCAACCAAGTTCAGGGGATGGGTCAGCCCCAGCATTTT | NA | NA | TRBJ1-5 | TRBV4-1
CANSQTRTGFSYGYTF | TGCGCCAACAGCCAAACAAGGACAGGGTTTTCTTATGGCTACACCTTC | NA | TRBD1 | TRBJ1-2 | TRBV5-1
CASTEGVGSYEQYF | TGTGCCAGCACGGAGGGGGTGGGCTCCTACGAGCAGTACTTC | many | NA | TRBJ2-7 | TRBV6-5
CVSRKGGPRGPDF | TGTGTCAGCAGAAAAGGGGGGCCCAGGGGGCCGGACTTC | NA | TRBD1 | TRBJ2-4 | TRBV28
CASRPGLIGTDTQYF | TGTGCCAGCAGGCCGGGACTAATTGGCACAGATACGCAGTATTTT | NA | TRBD2 | TRBJ2-3 | TRBV11-1
CASSYTWIEAFF | TGTGCCAGCAGCTACACATGGATTGAAGCTTTCTTT | NA | NA | TRBJ1-1 | TRBV14
CVWSVGRQTGTVTQYF | TGTGTCTGGAGTGTCGGGAGGCAGACGGGAACAGTTACGCAGTATTTT | NA | TRBD2 | TRBJ2-3 | TRBV30
CASSQDGSLAKNIQYF | TGCGCCAGCAGCCAAGATGGCAGCCTAGCCAAAAACATTCAGTACTTC | few | NA | TRBJ2-4 | TRBV4-3
CASGLGLAEVYNEQFF | TGTGCCAGCGGCTTGGGGCTAGCGGAAGTCTACAATGAGCAGTTCTTC | once | TRBD2 | TRBJ2-1 | TRBV7-9
CASSTSGRARYEQYF | TGTGCCAGCAGCACGAGTGGGAGGGCGAGATACGAGCAGTACTTC | NA | TRBD2 | TRBJ2-7 | TRBV4-2
CTSSRSSGRVSYEQYF | TGTACCAGCAGTCGATCGAGCGGGAGGGTCTCCTACGAGCAGTATTTC | NA | TRBD2 | TRBJ2-7 | TRBV6-2/TRBV6-3
CASSLGDRMNAEAFF | TGTGCCAGCAGCTTAGGGGACAGGATGAACGCTGAAGCTTTCTTT | NA | TRBD1 | TRBJ1-1 | TRBV11-2
CASTSDPGSCEQYF | TGTGCCAGCACCAGTGACCCCGGCTCCTGCGAGCAGTACTTC | NA | NA | TRBJ2-7 | TRBV12-3/TRBV12-4
CASSLSGRRSLGSTQQFF | TGTGCCAGCAGCCTTAGCGGGAGAAGGTCTCTCGGCTCGACTCAGCAGTTCTTC | NA | TRBD2 | TRBJ2-1 | TRBV14
CASSMPRLGAHEKYF | TGTGCCAGCAGCATGCCGAGACTAGGGGCCCACGAGAAGTACTTC | NA | NA | TRBJ2-7 | TRBV5-4
CASSLSGSFTETFF | TGCGCCAGCAGCTTGTCTGGGAGTTTCACTGAAACTTTCTTT | NA | NA | TRBJ1-1 | TRBV5-1
CASTAQWAVGDYSYEQYF | TGTGCCAGCACCGCACAGTGGGCTGTGGGGGACTACTCCTACGAGCAATATTTC | NA | TRBD2 | TRBJ2-7 | TRBV11-2